A single sample is the source of the 18 T cell receptor beta chains below, sequenced in a study of shared clonotypes between healthy human individuals. This table comes from immunoSEQ multiplex PCR, and its TCRdb copy is limited to in-frame clones, with some not included. The repertoire holds fewer than 2.5 million clones, with approximately 93% as singletons. The sequenced sample consisted of naive CD4+ T cells from PBMCs. As to subset: CD45RA+ positively selected. These TCRs come from a man aged 18 to 30 in good health. Some clones in this sample may be carry-over from other donors' samples.

The sample holds one count of this clone. This chain joins TRBV7-3 and TRBJ2-7; a weak D match, TRBD2 (5 bases). In germline, CDR1 is SGHTA, CDR2 FQGTGA. This CDR3 is 15 amino acids long. Trimming left V 2 bases short and J 0 bases short, with 11 bases between. The CDR3 region has the DNA TGTGCCAGCAGCTTATTCCCCGGGGACTCCTACGAGCAGTACTTC. It specifies CASSLFPGDSYEQYF.

This chain uses TRBV11-3 with TRBJ2-3; 7 bases match TRBD1. Trimming cost V 6 bases and J 7 bases; bases outside gene matches: 7. The germline gives CDR1 SGHNT, CDR2 YENEEA. CDR3 length equals 13 residues. The CDR3 DNA reads as TGTGCCAGCAGTCTACAGGGGACGAATACGCAGTATTTT. This translates into CASSLQGTNTQYF.

This clone appeared once. The chain recombines TRBV18 with TRBJ2-7; D unclear. This CDR3 is built from 14 residues. V was pared by 2 bases and J by 4 bases, with 12 bases between. Germline CDR1 is KGHSH and CDR2 is LQKENI. The CDR3 DNA is TGTGCCAGCTCACCAGGATCGGATTATTACGAGCAGTACTTC. This sequence encodes CASSPGSDYYEQYF.

The gene calls are TRBV7-2 and TRBJ2-7, with D perhaps TRBD1 (6 bases). Germline CDR1 reads SGHTA; CDR2 reads FQGNSA. CDR3 length: 14 residues. V lost 3 bases and J lost 5, with 14 bases in between. CDR3 region: CASSFLFRGHEQYF. CDR3 DNA sequence: TGTGCCAGCAGCTTTTTGTTCAGGGGCCACGAGCAGTACTTC.

Comments on this clone: Other DNA sequences within the sample encode an identical CDR3. The chain has TRBV28 and TRBJ2-5, with D uncertain. From germline, CDR1 is MDHEN and CDR2 SYDVKM. V was shortened by 4 bases and J by 0 bases, with 3 bases between the two germline ends. The CDR3 is 12 amino acids. For the CDR3, the DNA is TGTGCCAGCAGTTCTTACCAAGAGACCCAGTACTTC. Translated: CASSSYQETQYF.

The chain has TRBV27 and TRBJ1-1, with a weak D call TRBD1 (6 bases). V was cut by 7 bases and J by 0 bases, with 15 bases left in between. Germline assignment: CDR1 MNHEY and CDR2 SMNVEV (reference sequence). The CDR3 runs 15 residues. CDR3 amino acids: CASKVGGHMNTEAFF. In DNA, the CDR3 is TGTGCCAGCAAGGTAGGGGGACACATGAACACTGAAGCTTTCTTT.

The CDR3 nucleotides are TGCGCCAGCAGCCCGGGGACCGCCGGAGGGAATGAGCAGTTCTTC. This encodes CASSPGTAGGNEQFF. The V gene is TRBV5-1, the J gene TRBJ2-1, with D possibly TRBD2 on 6 matching bases. CDR3 length: 15 amino acids. V was trimmed by 4 bases and J by 7 bases, leaving 18 bases between them. Germline lookup yields CDR1 SGHRS and CDR2 YFSETQ.

The chain uses TRBV6-4 and TRBJ2-3, with D possibly TRBD2 on 6 matching bases. V lost 7 bases and J lost 4, with 9 bases in between. Germline assignment: CDR1 MRHNA and CDR2 SNTAGT. This CDR3 has 12 amino acids. Here the CDR3 reads CASKGGADTQYF. Here the CDR3 DNA reads TGTGCCAGCAAGGGAGGTGCAGATACGCAGTATTTT.

The rearrangement links TRBV5-4 to TRBJ2-5; 14 nucleotides agree with TRBD2. The V and J ends lost 3 bases and 5 bases, in that order; junction bases with no gene match: 9. The CDR3 runs 17 residues. CDR1 and CDR2 (germline): SGHNT, YYREEE (reference sequence). The CDR3 DNA reads as TGTGCCAGCAGCTATGGACTAGCGGGAGGAGGAAGGGAGACCCAGTACTTC. Protein product: CASSYGLAGGGRETQYF.

In its sample, this clone was seen once. The chain carries TRBV4-1 and TRBJ2-1, with TRBD2 matching over 7 bases. The germline V gene has CDR1 MGHRA and CDR2 YSYEKL. The CDR3 spans 15 residues. J lost 7 bases, V lost 2 bases, and 8 bases had no gene match. CDR3 sequence (DNA): TGCGCCAGCAGCCAACCAGCGGGAAGGGGAAATGAGCAGTTCTTC. It is translated as CASSQPAGRGNEQFF.

The V gene is TRBV2, the J gene TRBJ2-4, with 7 bases matching TRBD1. Per the germline V gene, CDR1 is SNHLY and CDR2 is FYNNEI. With 6 bases clipped from V and 0 bases from J, the junction kept 8 bases outside the gene matches. The CDR3 contains 16 residues. As DNA, the CDR3 is TGTGCCAGCAGCGTGGGACAGAAGCTAGCCAAAAACATTCAGTACTTC. Protein: CASSVGQKLAKNIQYF.

This CDR3 is CASGDKGQGEGANQPQHF. The CDR3 DNA follows: TGTGCCAGCGGCGACAAGGGACAGGGTGAGGGGGCCAATCAGCCCCAGCATTTT. This chain connects TRBV21-1 to TRBJ1-5; the tabulated D call, TRBD1, remains unverified against the DNA. TRBV21-1 counts as a pseudogene. This CDR3 comprises 18 residues.

The chain recombines TRBV19 with TRBJ2-1; TRBD2 matches 15 bases. The CDR3 extends over 16 amino acids. The V segment lost 4 bases and the J segment 4 bases; nucleotides outside the gene matches: 2. CDR1 and CDR2 from the germline V gene are LNHDA and SQIVND (reference sequence). CDR3 amino acids: CASSTGLAGGYNEQFF. CDR3 bases: TGTGCCAGTAGTACAGGACTAGCGGGAGGGTACAATGAGCAGTTCTTC.

This chain links TRBV27 with TRBJ1-2, with 7 positions matching TRBD1. Germline V gives CDR1 MNHEY, CDR2 SMNVEV (reference sequence). The CDR3 contains 16 residues. Trimming removed 5 bases from V and 5 bases from J; junction bases left unmatched: 14. The CDR3 DNA follows: TGTGCCAGCAGTAAATTCGGGACAGCCAGTTTTTATGGCTACACCTTC. Residues: CASSKFGTASFYGYTF.

This clone was seen a single time. The rearrangement uses TRBV19 and TRBJ2-6; D remains ambiguous. Looked up from germline, CDR1 is LNHDA and CDR2 is SQIVND (reference sequence). The germline V and J ends were trimmed by 4 bases and 0 bases, with 13 bases remaining between them. The CDR3 has 17 amino acids. CDR3 loop: CASSKAAGSSGANVLTF. The CDR3 nucleotides are TGTGCCAGTAGTAAGGCCGCCGGAAGCTCTGGGGCCAACGTCCTGACTTTC. Using reference TRBV19 and TRBJ2-6 for the parts outside the CDR3, the full variable domain is DGGITQSPKYLFRKEGQNVTLSCEQNLNHDAMYWYRQDPGQGLRLIYYSQIVNDFQKGDIAEGYSVSREKKESFPLTVTSAQKNPTAFYLCASSKAAGSSGANVLTFGAGSRLTVL.

The CDR3 bases are TGCAGCGTTGAAAAGGACAGGGGGCGAGGTACTGAAGCTTTCTTT. Its translation: CSVEKDRGRGTEAFF. V usage is TRBV29-1 and J usage is TRBJ1-1, with TRBD1 matching over 11 bases. The CDR3 consists of 15 residues. The V gene end was trimmed by 2 bases and the J gene end by 5 bases; junction bases not matched to a gene: 7. CDR1 SQVTM and CDR2 ANQGSEA come from the germline V gene.

The V and J genes are TRBV4-1 and TRBJ1-4, with 8 bases identical to TRBD1. CDR1 and CDR2 (germline): MGHRA, YSYEKL. V gave up 5 bases and J gave up 4 bases; unmatched junction bases: 12. The length of the CDR3 is 17 residues. CDR3 coding DNA: TGCGCCAGCAGCGCACCGGGACAGGTCTCCCTTAATGAAAAACTGTTTTTT. Protein: CASSAPGQVSLNEKLFF.

In this sample, this clone turned up once. The chain employs TRBV28 and TRBJ2-7; tentatively, D is TRBD2 (6 bases). V was pared by 5 bases and J by 7 bases, with 15 bases between. The length of the CDR3 is 13 residues. Per germline, CDR1 MDHEN and CDR2 SYDVKM. The CDR3 DNA reads as TGTGCCAGCAGTGCCCGGGGGTACGGTGAGCAGTACTTC. Translation: CASSARGYGEQYF.